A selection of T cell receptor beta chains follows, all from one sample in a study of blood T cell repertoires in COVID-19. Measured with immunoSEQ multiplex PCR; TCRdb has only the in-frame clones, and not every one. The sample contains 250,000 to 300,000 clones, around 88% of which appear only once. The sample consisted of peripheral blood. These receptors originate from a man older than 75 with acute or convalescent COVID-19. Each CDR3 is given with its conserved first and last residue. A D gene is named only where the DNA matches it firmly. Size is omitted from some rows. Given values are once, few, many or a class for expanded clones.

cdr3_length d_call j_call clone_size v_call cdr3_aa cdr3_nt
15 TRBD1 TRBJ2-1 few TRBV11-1 CASSLPGTGNNEQFF TGTGCCAGCAGCTTACCGGGGACAGGGAACAATGAGCAGTTCTTC
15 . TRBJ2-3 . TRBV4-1 CASTLGGRSTDTQYF TGCGCCAGCACCCTGGGGGGACGGAGCACAGATACGCAGTATTTT
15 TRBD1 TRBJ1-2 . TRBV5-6 CASSWPGQGLGGYTF TGTGCCAGCAGCTGGCCGGGACAGGGCCTCGGAGGCTACACCTTC
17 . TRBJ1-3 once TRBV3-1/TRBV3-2 CASSQDPWLYSGNTIYF TGTGCCAGCAGCCAAGATCCGTGGCTTTACTCTGGAAACACCATATATTTT
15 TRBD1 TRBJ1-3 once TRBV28 CASTAPGTGGSTIYF TGTGCCAGCACCGCCCCCGGGACAGGGGGCAGCACCATATATTTT
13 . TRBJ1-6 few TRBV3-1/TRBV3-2 CASSPLRGSPLHF TGTGCCAGCAGTCCCCTACGCGGTTCACCCCTCCACTTT
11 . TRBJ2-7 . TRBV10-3 CAISERGEQYF TGTGCCATCAGTGAGCGCGGCGAGCAGTACTTC
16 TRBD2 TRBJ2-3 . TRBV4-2 CASSQALAGGRNTQYF TGTGCCAGCAGCCAAGCCCTAGCGGGAGGTAGGAATACGCAGTATTTT
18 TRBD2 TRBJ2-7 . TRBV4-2 CASSQVTLTSGSHYEQYF TGTGCCAGCAGCCAAGTGACCCTGACTAGCGGGAGTCATTACGAGCAGTACTTC
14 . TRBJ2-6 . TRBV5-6 CASSRTSGANVLTF TGTGCCAGCAGTCGGACATCTGGGGCCAACGTCCTGACTTTC
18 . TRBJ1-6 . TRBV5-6 CASSLGQGKVSYNSPLHF TGTGCCAGCAGCTTGGGGCAGGGAAAAGTGTCCTATAATTCACCCCTCCACTTT
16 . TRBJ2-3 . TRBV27 CASSLVGRVPTDTQYF TGTGCCAGCAGTTTGGTAGGCAGGGTCCCCACAGATACGCAGTATTTT
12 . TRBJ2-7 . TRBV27 CASKSVGYEQYF TGTGCCAGCAAGAGTGTCGGGTACGAGCAGTACTTC
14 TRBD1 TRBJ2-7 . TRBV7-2 CASSLRQGPYEQYF TGTGCCAGCAGCTTGCGACAGGGCCCATACGAGCAGTACTTC
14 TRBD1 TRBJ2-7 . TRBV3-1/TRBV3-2 CASSQGTGGYEQYF TGTGCCAGCAGCCAAGGGACAGGGGGCTACGAGCAGTACTTC
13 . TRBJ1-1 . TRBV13 CASSLDRTTEAFF TGTGCCAGCAGCTTAGACAGGACCACTGAAGCTTTCTTT
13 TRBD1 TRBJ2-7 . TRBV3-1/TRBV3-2 CASSPGQPYEQYF TGTGCCAGCAGCCCGGGACAGCCCTACGAGCAGTACTTC
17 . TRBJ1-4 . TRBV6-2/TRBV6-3 CASSYSVQGLKIEKLFF TGTGCCAGCAGTTACTCGGTCCAGGGTCTGAAGATTGAAAAACTGTTTTTT
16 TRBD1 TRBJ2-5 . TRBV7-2 CASSLAGTGRLETQYF TGTGCCAGCAGCTTAGCGGGGACAGGGCGATTGGAGACCCAGTACTTC
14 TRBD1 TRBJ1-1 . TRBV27 CASSLRQGDTEAFF TGTGCCAGCAGTTTAAGGCAGGGGGACACTGAAGCTTTCTTT
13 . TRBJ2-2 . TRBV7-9 CASSYQGSGELFF TGTGCCAGCAGCTACCAGGGTTCCGGGGAGCTGTTTTTT
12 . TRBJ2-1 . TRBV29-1 CSVAEYDNEQFF TGCAGCGTTGCTGAGTACGACAATGAGCAGTTCTTC
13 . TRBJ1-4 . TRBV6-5 CASWGGLGEKLFF TGTGCCAGCTGGGGGGGTTTGGGTGAAAAACTGTTTTTT
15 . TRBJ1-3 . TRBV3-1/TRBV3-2 CASSRGISSGNTIYF TGTGCCAGCAGCCGCGGTATTTCCTCTGGAAACACCATATATTTT
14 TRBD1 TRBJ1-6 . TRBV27 CASSFQGDYSPLHF TGTGCCAGCAGTTTTCAGGGGGACTATTCACCCCTCCACTTT
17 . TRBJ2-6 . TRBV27 CASSLQGSFSGANVLTF TGTGCCAGCAGTTTACAGGGATCTTTTTCTGGGGCCAACGTCCTGACTTTC
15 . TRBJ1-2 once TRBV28 CASSSGTVKVYGYTF TGTGCCAGCAGTAGCGGGACGGTCAAAGTCTATGGCTACACCTTC
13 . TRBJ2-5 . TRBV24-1 CATSDEVPETQYF TGTGCCACCAGTGATGAGGTCCCAGAGACCCAGTACTTC
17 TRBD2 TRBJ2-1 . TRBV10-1 CASSDVSGGLSTVGQFF TGCGCCAGCAGTGATGTGTCGGGAGGGCTCTCAACCGTCGGGCAGTTCTTC
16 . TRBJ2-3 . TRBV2 CASSEFGPGETSTQYF TGTGCCAGCAGTGAATTCGGGCCGGGAGAGACGAGTACGCAGTATTTT
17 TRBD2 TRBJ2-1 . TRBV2 CASKLAGGLSSYNEQFF TGTGCCAGCAAGCTAGCGGGGGGTCTAAGCTCCTACAATGAGCAGTTCTTC
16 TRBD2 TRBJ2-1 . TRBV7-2 CASSYGLAGAWEEQFF TGTGCCAGCAGCTACGGACTAGCGGGAGCCTGGGAGGAGCAGTTCTTC
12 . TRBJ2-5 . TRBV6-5 CASRSRGETQYF TGTGCCAGCAGATCCAGGGGAGAGACCCAGTACTTC
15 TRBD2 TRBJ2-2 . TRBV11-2 CASTSSGVNTGELFF TGTGCCAGCACCTCTAGCGGGGTGAACACCGGGGAGCTGTTTTTT
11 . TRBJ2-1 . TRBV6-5 CASRRGQEQFF TGTGCCAGCCGGCGGGGGCAAGAGCAGTTCTTC
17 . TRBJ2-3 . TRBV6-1 CASSEAAVGGLVDTQYF TGTGCCAGCAGTGAAGCGGCCGTCGGGGGGCTCGTAGATACGCAGTATTTT
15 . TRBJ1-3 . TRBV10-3 CAISAGGGGLNTIYF TGTGCCATCAGTGCAGGCGGCGGAGGGTTAAACACCATATATTTT
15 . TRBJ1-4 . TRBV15 CATSRDSSTNEKLFF TGTGCCACCAGCAGAGATAGCTCAACTAATGAAAAACTGTTTTTT
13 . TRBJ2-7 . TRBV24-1 CATSSTLSYEQYF TGTGCCACCAGTTCGACACTCTCCTACGAGCAGTACTTC
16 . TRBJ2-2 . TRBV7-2 CASSLAADRITGELFF TGTGCCAGCAGCTTAGCGGCGGATCGAATCACCGGGGAGCTGTTTTTT
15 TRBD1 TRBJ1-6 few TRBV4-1 CASSLRDRGNSPLHF TGCGCCAGCAGCCTCCGGGACAGGGGGAATTCACCCCTCCACTTT
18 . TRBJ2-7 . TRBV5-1 CASSWGRGVRGSSYEQYF TGCGCCAGCAGCTGGGGGCGCGGAGTGCGGGGGAGCTCCTACGAGCAGTACTTC
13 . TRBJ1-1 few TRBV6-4 CASSETGNTEAFF TGTGCCAGCAGTGAAACAGGGAACACTGAAGCTTTCTTT
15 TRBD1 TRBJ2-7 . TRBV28 CASRTGTGHSYEQYF TGTGCCAGCAGGACCGGGACAGGGCACTCCTACGAGCAGTACTTC
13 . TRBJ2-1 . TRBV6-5 CASNVAYYNEQFF TGTGCCAGCAATGTGGCATACTACAATGAGCAGTTCTTC
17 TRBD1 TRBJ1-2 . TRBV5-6 CASSSRGAGLLVNGYTF TGTGCCAGCAGCTCCAGGGGGGCCGGCTTGTTAGTAAATGGCTACACCTTC
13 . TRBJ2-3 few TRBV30 CAWTGLYTDTQYF TGTGCCTGGACCGGACTTTACACAGATACGCAGTATTTT
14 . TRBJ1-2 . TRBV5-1 CASGGRGIDDGYTF TGCGCCAGCGGGGGGAGGGGGATTGACGATGGCTACACCTTC
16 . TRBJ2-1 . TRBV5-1 CASSLFLTTSYNEQFF TGCGCCAGCAGCTTATTTCTGACTACCTCCTACAATGAGCAGTTCTTC
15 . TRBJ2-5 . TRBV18 CASSLGQRGPETQYF TGTGCCAGCTCACTCGGACAGAGAGGGCCAGAGACCCAGTACTTC
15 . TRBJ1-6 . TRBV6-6 CASSYSQAGNSPLHF TGTGCCAGCAGTTACTCGCAGGCGGGTAATTCACCCCTCCACTTT
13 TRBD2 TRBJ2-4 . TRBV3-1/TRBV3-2 CASSASTSGPVVF TGTGCCAGCAGCGCATCCACTAGCGGCCCCGTGGTCTTC
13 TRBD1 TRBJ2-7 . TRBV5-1 CASSSTGFYEQYF TGCGCCAGCAGCTCGACAGGGTTCTACGAGCAGTACTTC
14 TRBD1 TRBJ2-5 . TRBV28 CASKNDRGWETQYF TGTGCCAGCAAAAACGACAGGGGATGGGAGACCCAGTACTTC